This T cell receptor (beta chain) was captured by sequencing in a study of control samples from healthy donors and cancer patients. This CDR3 contains 17 residues. Germline V gives CDR1 SGHTA, CDR2 FQGNSA. J was trimmed by 2 bases and V by 0 bases; bases with no gene match: 5. The assay was immunoSEQ multiplex PCR, and TCRdb's table has in-frame clones only and misses some. The sample yields some 130,000 clones, approximately 90% seen once. The chain joins TRBV7-2 to TRBJ2-2; 8 bases agree with TRBD1. This sequence originates from a man aged 18 to 30 in good health. The specimen sequenced was blood. The chain's CDR3 is CASSLARTGFNTGELFF. DNA of the CDR3: TGTGCCAGCAGCTTAGCTCGGACAGGGTTCAACACCGGGGAGCTGTTTTTT.